Below are 13 T cell receptor beta chains sequenced from a single sample in a study of T-cell memory formation after mild COVID-19. From the 5' RACE reads, TCRdb called clonotypes with MiXCR, one entry per CDR3 protein. The sample holds around 420,000 distinct CDR3 sequences; roughly a quarter are singletons and the top ten take roughly 8.7%. The sample taken for sequencing was PBMCs or a T cell subset sorted from them (not recorded which). Receptors were obtained from an adult woman who had mild COVID-19 (a few samples of this study predate the infection). Cell type and time point are not known.

In this sample, this clonotype turned up a few times. The V and J genes are TRBV30 and TRBJ1-3; D call uncertain. This CDR3 has 11 amino acids. In germline, CDR1 is GTSNPN, CDR2 SVGIG (reference sequence). The V and J ends lost 3 bases and 4 bases respectively, with 4 bases between them. In nucleotides, the CDR3 is TGTGCCTGGAGGGTAGGAAACACCATATATTTT. It specifies CAWRVGNTIYF.

This clonotype was counted between two and nine times. The rearrangement uses TRBV24-1 and TRBJ2-2; the match to TRBD1 covers 8 bases. J was trimmed by 7 bases and V by 8 bases; bases with no gene match: 8. In germline, CDR1 is KGHDR, CDR2 SFDVKD. This CDR3 has 14 residues. CDR3 in DNA: TGTGCCACCACGGACAGGGTAATGGACGGGGAGCTGTTTTTT. It yields the protein CATTDRVMDGELFF.

The rearrangement uses TRBV7-2 and TRBJ2-2; D gene uncertain. This CDR3 has 14 residues. Germline V lookup: CDR1 SGHTA, CDR2 FQGNSA. Trimming stripped 2 bases from V and 5 bases from J, with 9 bases between. As DNA, the CDR3 is TGTGCCAGCAGCTTATCGTGGGCGACCGGGGAGCTGTTTTTT. It is translated as CASSLSWATGELFF.

This chain connects TRBV20-1 to TRBJ2-7; 11 bases agree with TRBD2. Germline V gene lookup returns CDR1 DFQATT and CDR2 SNEGSKA (reference sequence). This CDR3 contains 15 residues. After removal of 4 bases from V and 1 base from J, the junction contained 6 bases not matched to a gene. This chain's CDR3 is CSAKLAGGPSYEQYF. The CDR3 DNA reads TGCAGTGCTAAATTAGCGGGAGGGCCGTCCTACGAGCAGTACTTC.

This sequence joins TRBV27 and TRBJ2-1; the match to TRBD2 covers 8 bases. Germline trimming cut 8 bases from V and 3 bases from J; bases unmatched to any gene: 12. The germline gives CDR1 MNHEY, CDR2 SMNVEV (reference sequence). The CDR3 contains 16 residues. The chain's CDR3 is CASASAGTRVYNEQFF. CDR3 nucleotides: TGTGCCAGCGCATCCGCCGGGACTAGGGTCTACAATGAGCAGTTCTTC.

This clonotype has at least ten counts. V is TRBV5-1 and J is TRBJ1-2; 10 bases fit TRBD1. After removal of 4 bases from V and 4 bases from J, the junction contained 7 bases not matched to a gene. This CDR3 is 15 amino acids long. CDR1 and CDR2 from the germline V gene are SGHRS and YFSETQ. In nucleotides, the CDR3 is TGCGCCAGCAGCCCGGAGACAGGGGGCGCCTATGGCTACACCTTC. Translated: CASSPETGGAYGYTF. Full variable domain (remainder filled in from reference TRBV5-1 and TRBJ1-2): KAGVTQTPRYLIKTRGQQVTLSCSPISGHRSVSWYQQTPGQGLQFLFEYFSETQRNKGNFPGRFSGRQFSNSRSEMNVSTLELGDSALYLCASSPETGGAYGYTFGSGTRLTVV.

The chain combines TRBV2 with TRBJ2-5; D gene ambiguous. The germline V and J ends were trimmed by 8 bases and 5 bases, with 6 bases remaining between them. Germline-derived CDR1 and CDR2 are SNHLY and FYNNEI. This CDR3 region has 10 residues. The CDR3 sequence is CASAIETQYF. Here the CDR3 DNA reads TGTGCCAGCGCCATCGAGACCCAGTACTTC. Full variable domain (outside the CDR3, taken from reference TRBV2 and TRBJ2-5): EPEVTQTPSHQVTQMGQEVILRCVPISNHLYFYWYRQILGQKVEFLVSFYNNEISEKSEIFDDQFSVERPDGSNFTLKIRSTKLEDSAMYFCASAIETQYFGPGTRLLVL.

This clonotype has a handful of counts. The J gene is TRBJ2-2, the V gene TRBV12-3 or TRBV12-4, with 10 bases matching TRBD2. Trimming removed 5 bases from V and 6 bases from J; junction bases left unmatched: 9. The CDR3 consists of 16 residues. This CDR3 is CASSPQAGGEPGELFF. For the CDR3, the DNA is TGTGCCAGCAGTCCCCAAGCGGGAGGGGAGCCCGGGGAGCTGTTTTTT.

The chain joins TRBV10-3 to TRBJ1-2, with D possibly TRBD1 on 5 matching bases. This CDR3 comprises 15 residues. Germline loops: CDR1 ENHRY, CDR2 SYGVKD. The ends were cut back, 3 bases at V and 1 base at J, with 12 bases in the middle. The CDR3 nucleotides are TGTGCCATCAGTGATCCGTTGGGGGGTAACTATGGCTACACCTTC. The encoded protein is CAISDPLGGNYGYTF.

This clonotype was observed a handful of times. CDR3 coding DNA: TGCAGCACCCGGGACAGTGGCTATGGCTACACCTTC. Amino acids: CSTRDSGYGYTF. This chain links TRBV29-1 with TRBJ1-2, with 7 bases matching TRBD1. V was pared by 8 bases and J by 4 bases, with 7 bases of the junction left unmatched. Germline assignment: CDR1 SQVTM and CDR2 ANQGSEA. The CDR3 spans 12 residues.

This clonotype has a handful of counts. V usage is TRBV24-1 and J usage is TRBJ2-5; D remains ambiguous. Trimming removed 3 bases at V and 5 bases at J, with 6 bases between. The CDR3 is 12 amino acids. Germline CDR1 and CDR2: KGHDR and SFDVKD. The CDR3: CATSDSLETQYF. The CDR3 region has the DNA TGTGCCACCAGTGATAGCCTGGAGACCCAGTACTTC.

This clonotype was recorded a few times. This rearrangement joins TRBV10-3 to TRBJ2-1, with D perhaps matching TRBD2 (6 bases). The CDR3 spans 14 residues. Germline V gene lookup returns CDR1 ENHRY and CDR2 SYGVKD. Trimming cost V 9 bases and J 5 bases, with 17 bases left between them. CDR3 protein: CAMGFAGRNNEQFF. As DNA, the CDR3 is TGTGCCATGGGATTTGCGGGACGGAACAATGAGCAGTTCTTC.

The V and J genes are TRBV29-1 and TRBJ1-1, with D unclear. Germline CDR1 reads SQVTM; CDR2 reads ANQGSEA. The CDR3 spans 11 residues. The V end was cut by 4 bases, the J end by 7 bases, with 10 bases between. The CDR3 nucleotides are TGCAGCGTTGCTCTATTTGATGAAGCTTTCTTT. Its translation is CSVALFDEAFF.